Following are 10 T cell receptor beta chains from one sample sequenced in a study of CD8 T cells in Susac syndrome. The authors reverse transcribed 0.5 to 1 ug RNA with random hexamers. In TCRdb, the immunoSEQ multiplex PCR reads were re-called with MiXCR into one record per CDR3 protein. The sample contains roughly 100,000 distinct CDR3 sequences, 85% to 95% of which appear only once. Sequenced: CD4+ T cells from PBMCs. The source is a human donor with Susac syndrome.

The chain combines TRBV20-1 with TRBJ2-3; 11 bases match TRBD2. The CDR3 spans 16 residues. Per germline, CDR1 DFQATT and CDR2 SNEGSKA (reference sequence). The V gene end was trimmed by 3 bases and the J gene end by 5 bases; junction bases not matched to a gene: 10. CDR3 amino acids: CSASGATSGGLDTQYF. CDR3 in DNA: TGCAGTGCTAGTGGGGCCACTAGCGGGGGATTAGATACGCAGTATTTT.

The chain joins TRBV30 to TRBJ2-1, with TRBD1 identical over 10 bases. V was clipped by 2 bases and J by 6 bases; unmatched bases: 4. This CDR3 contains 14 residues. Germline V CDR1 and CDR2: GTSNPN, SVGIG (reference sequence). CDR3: CAWSHGDRGNEQFF. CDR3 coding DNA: TGTGCCTGGAGTCACGGGGACAGGGGCAATGAGCAGTTCTTC.

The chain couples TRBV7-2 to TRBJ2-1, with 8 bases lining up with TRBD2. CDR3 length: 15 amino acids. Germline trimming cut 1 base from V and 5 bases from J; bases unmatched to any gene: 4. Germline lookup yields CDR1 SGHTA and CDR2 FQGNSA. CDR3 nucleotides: TGTGCCAGCAGCTTAGTAGCGGGGAACGACAATGAGCAGTTCTTC. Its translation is CASSLVAGNDNEQFF.

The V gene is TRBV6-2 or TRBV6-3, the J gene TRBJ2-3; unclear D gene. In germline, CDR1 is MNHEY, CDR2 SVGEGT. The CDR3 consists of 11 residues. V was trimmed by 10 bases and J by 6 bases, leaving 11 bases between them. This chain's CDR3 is CATALGDTQYF. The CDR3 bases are TGTGCCACCGCGTTGGGGGATACGCAGTATTTT.

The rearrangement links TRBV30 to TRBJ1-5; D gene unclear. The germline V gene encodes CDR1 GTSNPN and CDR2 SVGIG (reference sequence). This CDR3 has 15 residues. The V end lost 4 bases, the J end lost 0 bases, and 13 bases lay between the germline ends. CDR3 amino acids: CAWTMRRRSNQPQHF. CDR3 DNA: TGTGCCTGGACAATGCGGCGACGTAGCAATCAGCCCCAGCATTTT.

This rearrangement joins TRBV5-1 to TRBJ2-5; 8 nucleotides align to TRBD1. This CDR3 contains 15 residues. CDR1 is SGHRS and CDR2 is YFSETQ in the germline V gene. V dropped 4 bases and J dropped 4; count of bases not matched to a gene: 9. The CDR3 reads CASSAGTGRLETQYF. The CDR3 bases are TGCGCCAGCAGCGCGGGGACAGGTAGATTAGAGACCCAGTACTTC.

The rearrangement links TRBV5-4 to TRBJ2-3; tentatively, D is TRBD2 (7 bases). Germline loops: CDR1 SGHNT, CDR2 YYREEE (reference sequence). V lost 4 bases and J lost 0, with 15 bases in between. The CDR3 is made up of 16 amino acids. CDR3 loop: CASSPGGLGSTDTQYF. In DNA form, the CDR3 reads TGTGCCAGCAGCCCGGGGGGCCTGGGGAGCACAGATACGCAGTATTTT.

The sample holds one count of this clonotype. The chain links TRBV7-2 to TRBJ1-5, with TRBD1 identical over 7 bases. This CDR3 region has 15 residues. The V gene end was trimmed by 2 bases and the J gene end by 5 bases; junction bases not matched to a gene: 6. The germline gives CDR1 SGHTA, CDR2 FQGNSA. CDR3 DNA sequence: TGTGCCAGCAGCTTACCGGGACAGCAATATCAGCCCCAGCATTTT. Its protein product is CASSLPGQQYQPQHF.

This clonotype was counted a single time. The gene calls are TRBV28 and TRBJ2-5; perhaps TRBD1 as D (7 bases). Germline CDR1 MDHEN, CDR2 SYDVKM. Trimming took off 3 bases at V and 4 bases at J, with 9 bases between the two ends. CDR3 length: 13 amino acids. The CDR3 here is CASSLEGAETQYF. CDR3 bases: TGTGCCAGCAGTTTGGAGGGGGCAGAGACCCAGTACTTC.

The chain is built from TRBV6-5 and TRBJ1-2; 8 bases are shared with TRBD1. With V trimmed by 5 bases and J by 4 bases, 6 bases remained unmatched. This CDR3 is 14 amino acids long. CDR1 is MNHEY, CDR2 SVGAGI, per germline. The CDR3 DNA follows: TGTGCCAGCAGTCCGACAGGGGCCGGCTATGGCTACACCTTC. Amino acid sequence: CASSPTGAGYGYTF.